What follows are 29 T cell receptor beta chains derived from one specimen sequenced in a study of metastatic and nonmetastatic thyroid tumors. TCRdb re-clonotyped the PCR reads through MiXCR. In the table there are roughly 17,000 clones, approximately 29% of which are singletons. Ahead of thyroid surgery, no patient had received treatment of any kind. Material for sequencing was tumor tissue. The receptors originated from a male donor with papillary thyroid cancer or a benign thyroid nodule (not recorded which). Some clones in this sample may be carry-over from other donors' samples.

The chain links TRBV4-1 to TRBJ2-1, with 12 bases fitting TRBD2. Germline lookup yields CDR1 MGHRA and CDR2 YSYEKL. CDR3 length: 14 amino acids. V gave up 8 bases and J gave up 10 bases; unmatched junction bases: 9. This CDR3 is CASLGLAGHGEQFF. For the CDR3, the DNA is TGCGCCAGCCTTGGACTAGCGGGGCATGGAGAGCAGTTCTTC.

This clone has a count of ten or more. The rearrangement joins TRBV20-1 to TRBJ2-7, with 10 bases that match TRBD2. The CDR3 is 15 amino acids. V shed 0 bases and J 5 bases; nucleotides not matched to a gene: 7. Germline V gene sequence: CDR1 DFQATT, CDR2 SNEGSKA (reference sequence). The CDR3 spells CSARESTGTSDEQYF. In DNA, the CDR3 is TGCAGTGCTAGAGAGTCGACGGGGACTAGCGACGAGCAGTACTTC.

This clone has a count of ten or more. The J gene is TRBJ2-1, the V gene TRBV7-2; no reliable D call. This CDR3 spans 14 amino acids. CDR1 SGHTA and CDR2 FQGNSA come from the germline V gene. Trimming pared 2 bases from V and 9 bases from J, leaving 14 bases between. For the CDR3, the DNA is TGTGCCAGCAGCTTATTCGGTCAGGCTCCTGAGCAGTTCTTC. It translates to CASSLFGQAPEQFF. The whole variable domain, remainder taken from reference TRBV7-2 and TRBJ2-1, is GAGVSQSPSNKVTEKGKDVELRCDPISGHTALYWYRQSLGQGLEFLIYFQGNSAPDKSGLPSDRFSAERTGGSVSTLTIQRTQQEDSAVYLCASSLFGQAPEQFFGPGTRLTVL.

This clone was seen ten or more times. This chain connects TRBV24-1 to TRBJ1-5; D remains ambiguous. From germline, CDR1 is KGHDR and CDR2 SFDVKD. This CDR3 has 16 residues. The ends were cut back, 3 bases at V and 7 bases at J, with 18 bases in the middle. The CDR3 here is CATSDHEDGLGQPQHF. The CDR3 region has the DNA TGTGCCACCAGTGATCATGAGGACGGCCTCGGACAGCCCCAGCATTTT.

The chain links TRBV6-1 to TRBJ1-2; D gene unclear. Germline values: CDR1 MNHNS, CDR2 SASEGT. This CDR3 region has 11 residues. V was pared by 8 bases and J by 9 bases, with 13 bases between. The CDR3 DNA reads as TGTGCCAGCTTCCTCCCCGGAAGCTACACCTTC. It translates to CASFLPGSYTF.

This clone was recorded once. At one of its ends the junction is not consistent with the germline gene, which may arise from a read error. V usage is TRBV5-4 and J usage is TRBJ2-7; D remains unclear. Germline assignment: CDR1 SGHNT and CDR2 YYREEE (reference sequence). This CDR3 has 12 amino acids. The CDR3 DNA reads TGTGGCAGCAGCTTTGGGGACTACGAGCAGTACTTC. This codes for CGSSFGDYEQYF.

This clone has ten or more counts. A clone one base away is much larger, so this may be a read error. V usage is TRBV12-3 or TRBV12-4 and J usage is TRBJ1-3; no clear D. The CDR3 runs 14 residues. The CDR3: CANSLGFSGNTIYF. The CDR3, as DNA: TGTGCCAACAGTTTAGGCTTCTCTGGAAACACCATATATTTT.

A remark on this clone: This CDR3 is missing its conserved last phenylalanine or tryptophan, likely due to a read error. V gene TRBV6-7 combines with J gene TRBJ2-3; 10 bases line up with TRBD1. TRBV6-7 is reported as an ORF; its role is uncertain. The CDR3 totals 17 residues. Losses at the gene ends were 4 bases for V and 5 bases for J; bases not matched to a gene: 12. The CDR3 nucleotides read TGTGCCAGCAGTTCTCGACAGGGGGCGCCGTGCAGAGATACGCAGTATGTT. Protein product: CASSSRQGAPCRDTQYV.

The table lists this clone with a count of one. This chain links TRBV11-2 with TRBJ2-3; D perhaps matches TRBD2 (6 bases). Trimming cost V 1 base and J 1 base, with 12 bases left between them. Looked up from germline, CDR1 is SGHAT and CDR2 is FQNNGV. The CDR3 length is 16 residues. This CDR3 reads CASSLGLLAGTDTQYF. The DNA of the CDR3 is TGTGCCAGCAGCTTAGGTTTACTAGCAGGCACAGATACGCAGTATTTT. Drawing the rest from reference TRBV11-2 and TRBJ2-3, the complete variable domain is EAGVAQSPRYKIIEKRQSVAFWCNPISGHATLYWYQQILGQGPKLLIQFQNNGVVDDSQLPKDRFSAERLKGVDSTLKIQPAKLEDSAVYLCASSLGLLAGTDTQYFGPGTRLTVL.

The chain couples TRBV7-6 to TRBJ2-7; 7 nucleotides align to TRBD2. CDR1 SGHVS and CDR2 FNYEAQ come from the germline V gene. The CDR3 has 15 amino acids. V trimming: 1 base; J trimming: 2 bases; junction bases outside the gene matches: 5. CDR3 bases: TGTGCCAGCAGCTTAGGCGACCGGGGGGCCTACGAGCAGTACTTC. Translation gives CASSLGDRGAYEQYF.

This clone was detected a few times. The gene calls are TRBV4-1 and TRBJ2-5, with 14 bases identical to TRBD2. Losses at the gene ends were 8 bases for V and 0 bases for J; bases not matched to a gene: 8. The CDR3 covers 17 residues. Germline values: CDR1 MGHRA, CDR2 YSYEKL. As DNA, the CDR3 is TGCGCCAGCCTTGGACTAGCGGGGGGTCCGTACCAAGAGACCCAGTACTTC. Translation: CASLGLAGGPYQETQYF.

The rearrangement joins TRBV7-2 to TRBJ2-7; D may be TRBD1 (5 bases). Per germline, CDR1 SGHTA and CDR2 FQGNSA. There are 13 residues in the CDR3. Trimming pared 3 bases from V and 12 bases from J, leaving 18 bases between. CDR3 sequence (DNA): TGTGCCAGCAGCTTTTCTCTAACGTGGGGCCTGTACTTC. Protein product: CASSFSLTWGLYF.

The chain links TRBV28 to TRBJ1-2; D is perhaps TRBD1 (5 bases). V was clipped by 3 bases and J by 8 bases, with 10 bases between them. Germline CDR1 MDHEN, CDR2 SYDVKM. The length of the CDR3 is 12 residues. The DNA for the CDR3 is TGTGCCAGCAGTTTCGGAGGGGACGGCTACACCTTC. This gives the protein CASSFGGDGYTF.

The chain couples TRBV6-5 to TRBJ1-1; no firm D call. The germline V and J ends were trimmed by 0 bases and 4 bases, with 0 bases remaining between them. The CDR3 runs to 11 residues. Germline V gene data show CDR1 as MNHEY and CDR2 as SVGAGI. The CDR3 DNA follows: TGTGCCAGCAGTTACTCCACTGAAGCTTTCTTT. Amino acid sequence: CASSYSTEAFF.

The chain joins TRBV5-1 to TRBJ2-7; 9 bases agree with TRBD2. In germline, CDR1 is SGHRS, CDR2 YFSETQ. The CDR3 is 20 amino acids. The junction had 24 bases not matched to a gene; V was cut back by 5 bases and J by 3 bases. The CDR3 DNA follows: TGCGCCAGCAGTTTATCGTCCGGGACTAGCTGGAGGAATCCCCTCTACGAGCAGTACTTC. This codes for CASSLSSGTSWRNPLYEQYF.

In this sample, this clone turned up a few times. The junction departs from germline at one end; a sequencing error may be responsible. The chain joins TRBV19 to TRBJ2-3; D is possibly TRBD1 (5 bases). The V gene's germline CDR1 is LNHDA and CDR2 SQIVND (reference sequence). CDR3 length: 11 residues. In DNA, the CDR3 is TGTGCCAGTAAAAGTACAGGTACGCAGTATTTT. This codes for CASKSTGTQYF.

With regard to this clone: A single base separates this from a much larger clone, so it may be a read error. The CDR3 region is CATRTSDRYQEAQYF. The DNA for the CDR3 is TGTGCCACCAGGACCAGTGACCGGTACCAAGAGGCCCAGTACTTC. The rearrangement uses TRBV15 and TRBJ2-5; no definite D call. Germline CDR1 reads LNHNV; CDR2 reads YYDKDF (reference sequence). The CDR3 is 15 residues long.

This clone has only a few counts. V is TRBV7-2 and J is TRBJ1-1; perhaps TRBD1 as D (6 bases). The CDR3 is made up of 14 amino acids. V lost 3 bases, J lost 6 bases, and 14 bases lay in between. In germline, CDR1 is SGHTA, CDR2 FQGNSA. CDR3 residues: CASSFPREGAEAFF. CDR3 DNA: TGTGCCAGCAGCTTCCCCAGGGAGGGGGCTGAAGCTTTCTTT.

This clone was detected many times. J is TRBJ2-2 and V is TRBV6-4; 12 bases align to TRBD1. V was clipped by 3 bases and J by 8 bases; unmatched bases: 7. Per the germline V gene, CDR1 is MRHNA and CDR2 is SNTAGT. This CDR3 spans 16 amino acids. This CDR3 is CASSEPGTGGSGELFF. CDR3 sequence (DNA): TGTGCCAGCAGTGAGCCCGGGACAGGGGGCTCGGGGGAGCTGTTTTTT.

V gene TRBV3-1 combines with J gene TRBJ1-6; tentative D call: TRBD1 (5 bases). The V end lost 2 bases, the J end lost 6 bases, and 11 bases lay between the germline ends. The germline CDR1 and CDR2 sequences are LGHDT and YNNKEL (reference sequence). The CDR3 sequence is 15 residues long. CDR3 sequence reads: CASSQQGTVNSPLHF. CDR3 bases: TGTGCCAGCAGCCAACAGGGTACGGTTAATTCACCCCTCCACTTT.

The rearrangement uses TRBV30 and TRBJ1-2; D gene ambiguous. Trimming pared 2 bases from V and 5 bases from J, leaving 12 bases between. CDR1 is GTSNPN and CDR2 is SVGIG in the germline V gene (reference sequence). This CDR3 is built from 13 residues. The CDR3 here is CAWSRRLGYGYTF. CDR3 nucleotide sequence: TGTGCCTGGAGTAGACGGCTGGGGTATGGCTACACCTTC.

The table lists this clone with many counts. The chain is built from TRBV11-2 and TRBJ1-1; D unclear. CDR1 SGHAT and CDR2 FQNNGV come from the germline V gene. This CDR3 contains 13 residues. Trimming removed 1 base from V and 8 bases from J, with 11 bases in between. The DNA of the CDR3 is TGTGCCAGCAGCTTAGGGGCGCCTCGGGAAGCTTTCTTT. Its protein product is CASSLGAPREAFF. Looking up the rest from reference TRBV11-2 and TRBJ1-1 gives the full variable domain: EAGVAQSPRYKIIEKRQSVAFWCNPISGHATLYWYQQILGQGPKLLIQFQNNGVVDDSQLPKDRFSAERLKGVDSTLKIQPAKLEDSAVYLCASSLGAPREAFFGQGTRLTVV.

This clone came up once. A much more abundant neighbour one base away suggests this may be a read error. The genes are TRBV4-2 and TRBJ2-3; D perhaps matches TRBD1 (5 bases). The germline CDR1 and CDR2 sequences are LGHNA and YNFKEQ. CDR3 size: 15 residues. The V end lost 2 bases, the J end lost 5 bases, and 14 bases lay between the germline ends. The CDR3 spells CASSQQTVGEDTQYF. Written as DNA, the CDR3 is TGTGCCAGCAGCCAACAGACAGTGGGTGAAGATACGCAGTATTTT.

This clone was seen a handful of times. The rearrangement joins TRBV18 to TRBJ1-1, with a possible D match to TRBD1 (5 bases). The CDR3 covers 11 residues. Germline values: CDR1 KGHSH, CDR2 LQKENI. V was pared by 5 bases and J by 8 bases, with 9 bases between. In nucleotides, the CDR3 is TGTGCCAGCTCATACGGGGACGAAGCTTTCTTT. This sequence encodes CASSYGDEAFF.

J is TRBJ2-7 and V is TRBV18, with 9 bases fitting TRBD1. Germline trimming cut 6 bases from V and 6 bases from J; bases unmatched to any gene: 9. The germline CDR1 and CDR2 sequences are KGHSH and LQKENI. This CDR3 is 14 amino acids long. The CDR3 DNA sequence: TGTGCCAGCTCCCCTGGGACAGGGTTTGGCGAGCAGTACTTC. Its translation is CASSPGTGFGEQYF.

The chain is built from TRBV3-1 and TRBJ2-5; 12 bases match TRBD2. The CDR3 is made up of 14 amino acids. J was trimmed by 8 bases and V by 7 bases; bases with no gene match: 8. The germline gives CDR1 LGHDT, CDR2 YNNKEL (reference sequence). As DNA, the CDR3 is TGTGCCAGCAAAACGACTAGCGGGAGTTATACCCAGTACTTC. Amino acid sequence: CASKTTSGSYTQYF.

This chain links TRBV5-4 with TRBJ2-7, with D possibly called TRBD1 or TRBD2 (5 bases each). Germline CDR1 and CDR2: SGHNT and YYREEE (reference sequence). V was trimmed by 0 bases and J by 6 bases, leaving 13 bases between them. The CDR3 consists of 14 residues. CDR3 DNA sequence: TGTGCCAGCAGCTTGGGGGACCCACCCACCGAGCAGTACTTC. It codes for CASSLGDPPTEQYF.

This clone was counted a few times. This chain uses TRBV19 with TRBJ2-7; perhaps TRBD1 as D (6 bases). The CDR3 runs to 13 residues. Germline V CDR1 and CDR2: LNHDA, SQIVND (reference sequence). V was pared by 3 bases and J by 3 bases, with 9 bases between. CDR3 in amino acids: CASSIRDNYEQYF. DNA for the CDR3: TGTGCCAGTAGTATTAGGGACAACTACGAGCAGTACTTC. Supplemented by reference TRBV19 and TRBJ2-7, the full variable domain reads DGGITQSPKYLFRKEGQNVTLSCEQNLNHDAMYWYRQDPGQGLRLIYYSQIVNDFQKGDIAEGYSVSREKKESFPLTVTSAQKNPTAFYLCASSIRDNYEQYFGPGTRLTVT.

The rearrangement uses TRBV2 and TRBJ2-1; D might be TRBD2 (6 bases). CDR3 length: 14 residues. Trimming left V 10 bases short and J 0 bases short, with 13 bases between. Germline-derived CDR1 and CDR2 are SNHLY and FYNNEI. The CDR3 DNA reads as TGTGCCACCAGGACCGGGAGCTCCTACAATGAGCAGTTCTTC. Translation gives CATRTGSSYNEQFF.